This TCR beta chain came from a study of shared clonotypes between healthy human individuals. About the research overall: Samples came from two female and a few male donors aged 18 to 49.

Methods used by the authors: ImmunoSEQ gave junction-only sequences without quality scores, so filtering differed. Measured with immunoSEQ multiplex PCR; TCRdb has only the in-frame clones, and not every one. Clone size and V and J calls were adopted from that table, with D and trimming inferred from the DNA. The sample includes about 470,000 clones, around 79% of them seen just once. CDR1 SGHRS and CDR2 YFSETQ come from the germline V gene. This CDR3 is 14 amino acids long. V lost 6 bases and J lost 0, with 10 bases in between. Around 83 million PBMCs served as the genomic DNA source for unsorted samples.

The chain combines TRBV5-1 with TRBJ1-3; D gene uncertain. Material: PBMCs. The origin of this receptor is a woman between 40 and 50 years old in good health. Some clones in this sample may be carry-over from other donors' samples. The CDR3 region is CASKEAHSGNTIYF. CDR3 nucleotides: TGCGCCAGCAAGGAGGCACACTCTGGAAACACCATATATTTT.